This T cell receptor beta chain was obtained from a study of T cells in Graves' hyperthyroidism and ophthalmopathy. Whole-study findings and limits: Among clonotypes expanded in thyroid above 0.001, most were also found in blood. Ophthalmopathy, which appeared later, was predicted by the model a median 6.5 months before onset.

With regard to this clonotype: The antigen is not known.

Amplified regions were TCR beta CDR3 sequences from RNA transcripts. The primer set for the first-round RT-PCR of the TCR CDR3 was HTBI. One entry per CDR3 protein, called by TCRdb with MiXCR from the multiplex PCR reads. Of more than 450,000 distinct CDR3 sequences listed, approximately 20% are singletons. J gave up 6 bases and V 3 bases, and 6 bases lay outside the gene matches. CDR1 and CDR2 from the germline V gene are SGHTA and FQGNSA. The CDR3 extends over 14 amino acids. This TCR was sampled from a man aged 35 to 55 with Graves' ophthalmopathy. J is TRBJ2-7 and V is TRBV7-2, with 9 bases identical to TRBD1. Source material: blood. CDR3 DNA sequence: TGTGCCAGCAGCTTGGGACAGGGACAAGTCGAGCAGTACTTC. Its protein is CASSLGQGQVEQYF.